Below, one TCR beta chain is given with its context. This entry comes from a study of T cell changes during pregnancy in multiple sclerosis. This table comes from immunoSEQ multiplex PCR, and its TCRdb copy is limited to in-frame clones, with some not included. Seen here are tens of thousands of clones, roughly nine tenths observed once, and the top ten hold 3% to 3.5%. The specimen was peripheral blood, collected before pregnancy. This clonotype was sampled from a female donor with multiple sclerosis, enrolled in a pregnancy study.

CDR3: CSVLGTTVYGEQYF. The DNA of the CDR3 is TGCAGCGTGCTGGGGACTACCGTCTATGGTGAGCAGTACTTC. The V call is TRBV29-1, the J call TRBJ2-7; 7 bases agree with TRBD2. Germline assignment: CDR1 SQVTM and CDR2 ANQGSEA. V was pared by 6 bases and J by 7 bases, with 15 bases of the junction left unmatched. The CDR3 has 14 residues.